One and the same sample provided the 16 T cell receptor beta chains below, sequenced in a study of blood T cell repertoires in COVID-19. The table came from immunoSEQ multiplex PCR; TCRdb's copy has only in-frame clones and leaves some out. The table has around 81,000 clones, 70% to 90% seen once; the top ten hold 3% to 4%. The specimen sequenced was peripheral blood. These receptors all stem from a man aged 50-60 years with acute or convalescent COVID-19.

The chain joins TRBV3-1 (or the pseudogene TRBV3-2) to TRBJ2-3, with D possibly TRBD2 on 7 matching bases. V shed 0 bases and J shed 2 bases, with 12 bases lying between them. CDR1 is LGHDT and CDR2 is YNNKEL in the germline V gene (reference sequence). The CDR3 loop spans 16 amino acids. The DNA for the CDR3 is TGTGCCAGCAGCCAAGAGTCGGGGGGCTCCACAGATACGCAGTATTTT. This codes for CASSQESGGSTDTQYF.

Only a few counts were recorded for this clone. The J gene is TRBJ2-5, the V gene TRBV4-2; no firm D call. Germline CDR1 is LGHNA and CDR2 is YNFKEQ. The CDR3 is 15 residues long. Deletions cut 4 bases from V and 7 bases from J, with 19 bases between. The CDR3 loop reads CASSRGPEPPVTQYF. CDR3 coding DNA: TGTGCCAGCAGCCGAGGCCCGGAACCCCCCGTGACCCAGTACTTC.

This clone came up a few times. CDR3 in amino acids: CASSQDGTGGGYTF. CDR3 DNA: TGTGCCAGCAGCCAAGATGGGACAGGGGGAGGCTACACCTTC. The genes are TRBV4-2 and TRBJ1-2, with TRBD1 matching over 11 bases. The V segment lost 0 bases and the J segment 8 bases; nucleotides outside the gene matches: 2. Germline V lookup: CDR1 LGHNA, CDR2 YNFKEQ. The CDR3 consists of 14 residues.

This sequence joins TRBV30 and TRBJ1-1, with 8 bases lining up with TRBD1. The CDR3 is 13 amino acids. V was pared by 3 bases and J by 1 base, with 1 base of the junction left unmatched. Germline-derived CDR1 and CDR2 are GTSNPN and SVGIG (reference sequence). In DNA, the CDR3 is TGTGCCTGGAGCGGACAGGGGAACACTGAAGCTTTCTTT. The encoded protein is CAWSGQGNTEAFF. The full variable domain, in which reference TRBV30 and TRBJ1-1 provide the parts outside the CDR3, is SQTIHQWPATLVQPVGSPLSLECTVEGTSNPNLYWYRQAAGRGLQLLFYSVGIGQISSEVPQNLSASRPQDRQFILSSKKLLLSDSGFYLCAWSGQGNTEAFFGQGTRLTVV.

The rearrangement links TRBV20-1 to TRBJ2-2; possible D gene TRBD2, 6 bases. The V end lost 3 bases, the J end lost 5 bases, and 16 bases lay between the germline ends. Germline loops: CDR1 DFQATT, CDR2 SNEGSKA (reference sequence). The length of the CDR3 is 15 residues. The DNA of the CDR3 is TGCAGTGCTAGTCAGGGAGGAATCCGTACCGGGGAGCTGTTTTTT. Protein sequence: CSASQGGIRTGELFF.

This clone showed up just once. The V and J genes are TRBV12-3 or TRBV12-4 and TRBJ1-4; D gene unclear. This CDR3 comprises 13 residues. V was shortened by 5 bases and J by 7 bases, with 11 bases between the two germline ends. CDR3 nucleotides: TGTGCCAGCAGTCCCAACCGGGGTGAAAAACTGTTTTTT. Protein: CASSPNRGEKLFF.

This sequence joins TRBV30 and TRBJ2-7; D may be TRBD1 (7 bases). The germline V and J ends were trimmed by 3 bases and 3 bases, with 12 bases remaining between them. This CDR3 contains 13 residues. Germline-derived CDR1 and CDR2 are GTSNPN and SVGIG (reference sequence). DNA for the CDR3: TGTGCCTGGAGCTCAGGGGGGTTCTACGAGCAGTACTTC. Translating gives CAWSSGGFYEQYF.

The chain recombines TRBV7-2 with TRBJ2-5; possible D gene TRBD2, 6 bases. Germline lookup yields CDR1 SGHTA and CDR2 FQGNSA. V was cut by 5 bases and J by 2 bases, with 21 bases left in between. This CDR3 is built from 17 residues. The CDR3 protein is CASSLGMGGLIQETQYF. The DNA of the CDR3 is TGTGCCAGCAGCCTGGGTATGGGGGGTCTGATACAAGAGACCCAGTACTTC. Full variable domain (missing parts from reference TRBV7-2 and TRBJ2-5): GAGVSQSPSNKVTEKGKDVELRCDPISGHTALYWYRQSLGQGLEFLIYFQGNSAPDKSGLPSDRFSAERTGGSVSTLTIQRTQQEDSAVYLCASSLGMGGLIQETQYFGPGTRLLVL.

V is TRBV30 and J is TRBJ1-2; D unclear. V lost 1 base, J lost 8 bases, and 14 bases lay in between. This CDR3 is built from 13 residues. The germline V gene encodes CDR1 GTSNPN and CDR2 SVGIG (reference sequence). DNA for the CDR3: TGTGCCTGGAGTGCGGGCGACTGGAGGGGCTACACCTTC. Translated, it gives CAWSAGDWRGYTF.

V and J are TRBV19 and TRBJ1-4; D perhaps matches TRBD1 (5 bases). From germline, CDR1 is LNHDA and CDR2 SQIVND (reference sequence). The CDR3 covers 15 residues. The V end was cut by 3 bases, the J end by 8 bases, with 16 bases between. CDR3: CASSIQGLQGEKLFF. The CDR3 DNA reads as TGTGCCAGTAGTATTCAGGGACTACAAGGGGAAAAACTGTTTTTT. The variable domain in full, completed from reference TRBV19 and TRBJ1-4, reads DGGITQSPKYLFRKEGQNVTLSCEQNLNHDAMYWYRQDPGQGLRLIYYSQIVNDFQKGDIAEGYSVSREKKESFPLTVTSAQKNPTAFYLCASSIQGLQGEKLFFGSGTQLSVL.

This rearrangement joins TRBV6-5 to TRBJ2-7; D is perhaps TRBD2 (6 bases). The V gene's germline CDR1 is MNHEY and CDR2 SVGAGI. Trimming pared 5 bases from V and 4 bases from J, leaving 15 bases between. The CDR3 runs to 14 residues. The chain's CDR3 is CASSTPGLGYEQYF. In DNA, the CDR3 is TGTGCCAGCAGTACGCCGGGACTCGGTTACGAGCAGTACTTC.

V and J are TRBV19 and TRBJ1-5; no definite D call. V lost 1 base and J 0 bases, leaving 7 bases between the germline ends. The CDR3 is 15 amino acids. CDR1 LNHDA and CDR2 SQIVND come from the germline V gene (reference sequence). The CDR3 nucleotides are TGTGCCAGTAGTATAGCAGATCATAGCAATCAGCCCCAGCATTTT. It codes for CASSIADHSNQPQHF.

The J gene is TRBJ2-7, the V gene TRBV11-3, with D possibly being TRBD1 (6 bases). This CDR3 has 13 amino acids. The germline V and J ends were trimmed by 5 bases and 6 bases, with 14 bases remaining between them. CDR1 is SGHNT, CDR2 YENEEA, per germline. CDR3 bases: TGTGCCAGCAGCCCGGAGACCAGGGGCGAGCAGTACTTC. Protein sequence: CASSPETRGEQYF.

The CDR3 spells CASSYNLPGTEAFF. DNA for the CDR3: TGTGCCAGCAGTTACAACCTCCCGGGGACTGAAGCTTTCTTT. This chain links TRBV6-2 or TRBV6-3 with TRBJ1-1; D remains unclear. This CDR3 spans 14 amino acids. V was shortened by 2 bases and J by 5 bases, with 12 bases between the two germline ends. Germline lookup yields CDR1 MNHEY and CDR2 SVGEGT.

This rearrangement joins TRBV7-8 to TRBJ2-5; 8 positions match TRBD1. The CDR3 sequence is 14 residues long. CDR1 SGHVS and CDR2 FQNEAQ come from the germline V gene. J gave up 4 bases and V 4 bases, and 5 bases lay outside the gene matches. The CDR3 DNA reads as TGTGCCAGCAGCTCGACAGGGGCGGGAGAGACCCAGTACTTC. Its translation: CASSSTGAGETQYF.

The chain couples TRBV6-6 to TRBJ2-2, with 8 bases aligning to TRBD2. Germline V gene lookup returns CDR1 MNHNY and CDR2 SVGAGI (reference sequence). The CDR3 contains 14 residues. With V trimmed by 5 bases and J by 6 bases, 5 bases remained unmatched. CDR3 region: CASSPAGLAGELFF. CDR3 sequence (DNA): TGTGCCAGCAGTCCGGCGGGACTAGCCGGGGAGCTGTTTTTT.